The 10 T cell receptor beta chains below all came from one sample that was sequenced in a study of T cell clonotyping in hematopoietic cell transplantation. Assay used: immunoSEQ multiplex PCR; TCRdb lists only in-frame clones, some missing. The sample holds approximately 5,000 clones, around three quarters seen once. The sample consisted of peripheral blood mononuclear cells, taken 100 days after allogeneic stem cell transplant. Source of these receptors: a male patient aged 55-69 years who had an allogeneic stem cell transplant, so T cells may come from the graft donor. Some clones in this sample may be carry-over from other donors' samples.

This clone has just one count. The CDR3 here is CASSLAGNYGYTF. CDR3 DNA: TGTGCCAGCAGTTTAGCAGGAAACTATGGCTACACCTTC. The chain recombines TRBV6-5 with TRBJ1-2; no reliable D call. The germline CDR1 and CDR2 sequences are MNHEY and SVGAGI. Trimming cost V 4 bases and J 2 bases, with 8 bases left between them. The CDR3 extends over 13 amino acids.

J is TRBJ2-5 and V is TRBV7-9; a weak D match, TRBD1 (5 bases). Trimming took off 0 bases at V and 4 bases at J, with 9 bases between the two ends. Germline values: CDR1 SEHNR, CDR2 FQNEAQ (reference sequence). There are 14 residues in the CDR3. The CDR3 loop is CASSLAAGIETQYF. CDR3 coding DNA: TGTGCCAGCAGCTTAGCGGCAGGGATAGAGACCCAGTACTTC. The entire variable domain, with the rest obtained from reference TRBV7-9 and TRBJ2-5, is as follows: DTGVSQNPRHKITKRGQNVTFRCDPISEHNRLYWYRQTLGQGPEFLTYFQNEAQLEKSRLLSDRFSAERPKGSFSTLEIQRTEQGDSAMYLCASSLAAGIETQYFGPGTRLLVL.

The sample holds a few counts of this clone. The chain combines TRBV5-1 with TRBJ2-5, with 7 bases aligning to TRBD1. In germline, CDR1 is SGHRS, CDR2 YFSETQ. Trimming at V came to 2 bases and at J to 2 bases, leaving 9 bases not matched to a gene. This CDR3 region has 16 residues. The CDR3 is CASSLPVGQRQETQYF. CDR3 nucleotides: TGCGCCAGCAGCTTACCCGTGGGACAGAGGCAAGAGACCCAGTACTTC.

Concerning this clone itself: The same CDR3 is also encoded by other DNA sequences in this sample. The chain employs TRBV9 and TRBJ2-7; a possible D gene is TRBD1 (5 bases). Deletions cut 8 bases from V and 0 bases from J, with 9 bases between. Germline-derived CDR1 and CDR2 are SGDLS and YYNGEE. This CDR3 has 12 amino acids. The CDR3 nucleotides are TGTGCCAGTGGCAGGGACTCCTACGAGCAGTACTTC. The encoded protein is CASGRDSYEQYF.

The chain carries TRBV7-2 and TRBJ2-5, with a weak D call TRBD2 (5 bases). The germline V gene has CDR1 SGHTA and CDR2 FQGNSA. This CDR3 comprises 13 residues. The ends were cut back, 9 bases at V and 5 bases at J, with 16 bases in the middle. The CDR3 DNA reads as TGTGCCAGTCGGGATCCGCTTGGGGAGACCCAGTACTTC. Its translation: CASRDPLGETQYF.

The chain recombines TRBV2 with TRBJ1-5, with a weak D call TRBD1 (6 bases). This CDR3 comprises 15 residues. Looked up from germline, CDR1 is SNHLY and CDR2 is FYNNEI. Trimming cost V 6 bases and J 2 bases, with 14 bases left between them. This chain's CDR3 is CASRMTGTGNQPQHF. In DNA, the CDR3 is TGTGCCAGCAGAATGACAGGCACCGGCAATCAGCCCCAGCATTTT.

CDR3 bases: TGTGCCAGCAGTGTCGTCGATCGCTACACCTTC. It translates to CASSVVDRYTF. The rearrangement uses TRBV2 and TRBJ1-2; D unclear. CDR1 and CDR2 from the germline V gene are SNHLY and FYNNEI. The V gene lost 4 bases and the J gene lost 9 bases, with 9 bases spanning the gap. The CDR3 is made up of 11 amino acids.

The chain recombines TRBV28 with TRBJ1-1; D is uncertain. CDR3 length equals 13 residues. In germline, CDR1 is MDHEN, CDR2 SYDVKM. Deletions cut 1 base from V and 4 bases from J, with 7 bases between. The CDR3 DNA follows: TGTGCCAGCAGTTTATCGCGCGCCACTGAAGCTTTCTTT. It is translated as CASSLSRATEAFF.

The chain couples TRBV19 to TRBJ1-4; D perhaps matches TRBD1 (5 bases). Trimming took 6 bases from V and 5 from J, leaving 25 bases between them. Germline lookup yields CDR1 LNHDA and CDR2 SQIVND (reference sequence). CDR3 size: 18 residues. The CDR3 coding sequence is TGTGCCAGTAGGGAGGAGACGGACTACGCGGGGGGGAATGAAAAACTGTTTTTT. This sequence encodes CASREETDYAGGNEKLFF.

The DNA of the CDR3 is TGTGCCAGCACCTCCAGGGGGCCTATGGTAGGTGGGGCCTACGAGCAGTACTTC. The encoded protein is CASTSRGPMVGGAYEQYF. This rearrangement joins TRBV7-1 to TRBJ2-7, with TRBD1 matching over 8 bases. TRBV7-1 is an ORF; its function is uncertain. The CDR3 runs to 18 residues. The trim removed 7 bases at V and 2 bases at J, leaving 19 bases unmatched.